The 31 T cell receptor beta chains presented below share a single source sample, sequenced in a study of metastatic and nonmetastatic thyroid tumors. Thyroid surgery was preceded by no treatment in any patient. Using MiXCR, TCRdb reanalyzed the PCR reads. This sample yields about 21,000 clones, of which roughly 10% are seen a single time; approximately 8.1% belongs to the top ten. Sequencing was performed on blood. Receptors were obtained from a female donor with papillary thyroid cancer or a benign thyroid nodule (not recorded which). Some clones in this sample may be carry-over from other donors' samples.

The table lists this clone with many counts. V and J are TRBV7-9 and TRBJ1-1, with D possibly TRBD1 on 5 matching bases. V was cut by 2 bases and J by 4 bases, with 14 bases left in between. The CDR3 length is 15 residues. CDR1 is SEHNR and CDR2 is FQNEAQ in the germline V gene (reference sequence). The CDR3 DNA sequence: TGTGCCAGCAGCTTAATGGGGGGACCGGGCACTGAAGCTTTCTTT. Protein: CASSLMGGPGTEAFF.

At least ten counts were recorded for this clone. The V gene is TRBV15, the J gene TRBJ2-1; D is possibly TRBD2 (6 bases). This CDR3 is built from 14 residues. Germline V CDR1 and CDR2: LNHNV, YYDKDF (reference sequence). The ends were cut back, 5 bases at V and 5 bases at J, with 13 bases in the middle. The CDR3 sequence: CATSETRVNNEQFF. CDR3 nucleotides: TGTGCCACCAGCGAGACTAGGGTTAACAATGAGCAGTTCTTC. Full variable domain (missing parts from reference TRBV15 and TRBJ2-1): DAMVIQNPRYQVTQFGKPVTLSCSQTLNHNVMYWYQQKSSQAPKLLFHYYDKDFNNEADTPDNFQSRRPNTSFCFLDIRSPGLGDTAMYLCATSETRVNNEQFFGPGTRLTVL.

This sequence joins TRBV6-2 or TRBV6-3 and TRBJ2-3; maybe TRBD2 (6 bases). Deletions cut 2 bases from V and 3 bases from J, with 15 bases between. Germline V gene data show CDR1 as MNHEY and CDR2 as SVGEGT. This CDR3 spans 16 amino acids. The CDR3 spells CASSYGGGSMTDTQYF. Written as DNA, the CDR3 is TGTGCCAGCAGTTACGGTGGAGGGAGTATGACAGATACGCAGTATTTT.

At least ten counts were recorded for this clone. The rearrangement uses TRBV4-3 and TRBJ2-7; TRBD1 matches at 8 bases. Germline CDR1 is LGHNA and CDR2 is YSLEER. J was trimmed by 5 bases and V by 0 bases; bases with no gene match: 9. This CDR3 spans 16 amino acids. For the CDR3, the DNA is TGCGCCAGCAGCCAAGAATTTGGACAGGGAGTGGACGAGCAGTACTTC. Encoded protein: CASSQEFGQGVDEQYF.

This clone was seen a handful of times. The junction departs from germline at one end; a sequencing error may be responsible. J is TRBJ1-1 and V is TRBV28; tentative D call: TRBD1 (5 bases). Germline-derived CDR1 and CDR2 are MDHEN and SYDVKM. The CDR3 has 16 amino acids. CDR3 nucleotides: TGTGCCAGCAGTTTGGGGGGATATGACAGCGGTGCTGAATCTTTCTTT. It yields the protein CASSLGGYDSGAESFF.

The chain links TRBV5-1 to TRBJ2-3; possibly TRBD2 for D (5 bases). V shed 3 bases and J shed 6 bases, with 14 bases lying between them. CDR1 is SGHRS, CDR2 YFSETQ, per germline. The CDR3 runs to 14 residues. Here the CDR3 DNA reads TGCGCCAGCAGCTCCACCGGGAAAGCGGATACGCAGTATTTT. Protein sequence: CASSSTGKADTQYF.

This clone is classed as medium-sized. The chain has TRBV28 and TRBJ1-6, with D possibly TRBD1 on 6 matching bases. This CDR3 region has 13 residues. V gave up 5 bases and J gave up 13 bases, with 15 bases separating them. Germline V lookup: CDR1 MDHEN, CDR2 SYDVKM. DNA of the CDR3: TGTGCCAGCAGTGCCCGACAGGTCTCTCCCCTCCACTTT. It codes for CASSARQVSPLHF.

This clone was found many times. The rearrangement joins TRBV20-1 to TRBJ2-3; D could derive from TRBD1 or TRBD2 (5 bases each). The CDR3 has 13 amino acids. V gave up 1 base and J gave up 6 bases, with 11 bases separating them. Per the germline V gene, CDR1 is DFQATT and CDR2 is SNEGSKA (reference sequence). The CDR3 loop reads CSARGGMGDTQYF. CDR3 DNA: TGCAGTGCTAGAGGGGGGATGGGGGATACGCAGTATTTT.

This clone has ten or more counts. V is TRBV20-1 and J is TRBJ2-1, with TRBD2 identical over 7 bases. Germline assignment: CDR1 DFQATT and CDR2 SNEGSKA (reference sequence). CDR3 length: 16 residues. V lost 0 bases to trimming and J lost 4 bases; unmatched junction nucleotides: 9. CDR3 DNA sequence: TGCAGTGCTAGAGATTCCCGACTAGCTATATACAATGAGCAGTTCTTC. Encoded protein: CSARDSRLAIYNEQFF.

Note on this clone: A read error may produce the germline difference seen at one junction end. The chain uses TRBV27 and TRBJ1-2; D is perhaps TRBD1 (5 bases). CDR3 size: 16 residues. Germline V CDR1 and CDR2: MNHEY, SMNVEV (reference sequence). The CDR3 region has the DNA TGTGCCAGCAGCTTATCGGATCAGGGTCTCGTCTATGGCTACACCTTC. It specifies CASSLSDQGLVYGYTF.

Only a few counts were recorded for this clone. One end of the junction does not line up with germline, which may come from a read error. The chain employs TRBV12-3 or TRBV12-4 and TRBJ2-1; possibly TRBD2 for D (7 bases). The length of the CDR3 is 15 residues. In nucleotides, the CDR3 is TGTGCCAGCGGGCCTGGGGGGGGGGCCATTGGTGAGCAGTCCTTC. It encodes CASGPGGGAIGEQSF.

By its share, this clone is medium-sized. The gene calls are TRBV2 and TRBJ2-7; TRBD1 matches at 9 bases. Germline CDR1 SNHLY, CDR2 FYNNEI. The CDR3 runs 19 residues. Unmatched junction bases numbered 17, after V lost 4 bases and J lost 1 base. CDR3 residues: CASSVRPGTGSGGSYEQYF. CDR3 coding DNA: TGTGCCAGCAGTGTACGTCCCGGGACAGGGTCCGGTGGGTCCTACGAGCAGTACTTC.

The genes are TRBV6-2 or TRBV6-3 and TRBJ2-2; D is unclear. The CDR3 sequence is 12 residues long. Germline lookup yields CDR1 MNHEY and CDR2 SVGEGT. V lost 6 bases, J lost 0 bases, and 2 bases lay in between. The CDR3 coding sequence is TGTGCCAGCAGACCGAACACCGGGGAGCTGTTTTTT. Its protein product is CASRPNTGELFF.

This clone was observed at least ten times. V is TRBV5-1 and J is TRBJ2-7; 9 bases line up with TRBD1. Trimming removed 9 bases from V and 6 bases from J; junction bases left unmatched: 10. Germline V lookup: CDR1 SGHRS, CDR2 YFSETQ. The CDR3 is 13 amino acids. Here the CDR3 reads CATRDREGGEQYF. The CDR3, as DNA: TGCGCCACCCGGGACAGGGAAGGGGGCGAGCAGTACTTC.

CDR3 coding DNA: TGTGCCAGCAGTTACATTTCGAACACTGAAGCTTTCTTT. Protein: CASSYISNTEAFF. This chain links TRBV6-5 with TRBJ1-1; D remains ambiguous. Germline V CDR1 and CDR2: MNHEY, SVGAGI. This CDR3 has 13 amino acids. Trimming removed 2 bases at V and 1 base at J, with 5 bases between.

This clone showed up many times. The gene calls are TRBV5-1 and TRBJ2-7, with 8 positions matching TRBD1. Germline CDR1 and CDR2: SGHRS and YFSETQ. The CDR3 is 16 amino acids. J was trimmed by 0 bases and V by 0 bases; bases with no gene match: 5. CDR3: CASSLAGTGSSYEQYF. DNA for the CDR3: TGCGCCAGCAGCTTGGCCGGGACAGGTAGCTCCTACGAGCAGTACTTC.

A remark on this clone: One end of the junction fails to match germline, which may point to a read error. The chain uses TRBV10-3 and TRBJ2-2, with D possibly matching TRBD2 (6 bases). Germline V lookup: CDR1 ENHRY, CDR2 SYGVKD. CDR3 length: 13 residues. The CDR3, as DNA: TGTGCCATCACGGTCAGGGCGCGCGGGGAGCTGTTTTTC. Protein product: CAITVRARGELFF.

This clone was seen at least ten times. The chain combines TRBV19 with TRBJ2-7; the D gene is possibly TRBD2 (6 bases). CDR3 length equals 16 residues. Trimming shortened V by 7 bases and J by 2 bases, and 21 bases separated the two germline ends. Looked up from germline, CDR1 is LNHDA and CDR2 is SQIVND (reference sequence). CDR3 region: CASTGLDSLGAYEQYF. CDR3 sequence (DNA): TGTGCCAGTACGGGACTTGACAGTTTGGGCGCCTACGAGCAGTACTTC. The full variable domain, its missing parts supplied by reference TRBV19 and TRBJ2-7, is DGGITQSPKYLFRKEGQNVTLSCEQNLNHDAMYWYRQDPGQGLRLIYYSQIVNDFQKGDIAEGYSVSREKKESFPLTVTSAQKNPTAFYLCASTGLDSLGAYEQYFGPGTRLTVT.

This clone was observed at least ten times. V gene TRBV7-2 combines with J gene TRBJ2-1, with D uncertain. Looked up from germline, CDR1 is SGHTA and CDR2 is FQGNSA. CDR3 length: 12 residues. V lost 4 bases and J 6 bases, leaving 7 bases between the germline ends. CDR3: CASSYSTNEQFF. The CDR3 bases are TGTGCCAGCAGCTACTCAACCAATGAGCAGTTCTTC. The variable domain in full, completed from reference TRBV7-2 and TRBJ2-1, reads GAGVSQSPSNKVTEKGKDVELRCDPISGHTALYWYRQSLGQGLEFLIYFQGNSAPDKSGLPSDRFSAERTGGSVSTLTIQRTQQEDSAVYLCASSYSTNEQFFGPGTRLTVL.

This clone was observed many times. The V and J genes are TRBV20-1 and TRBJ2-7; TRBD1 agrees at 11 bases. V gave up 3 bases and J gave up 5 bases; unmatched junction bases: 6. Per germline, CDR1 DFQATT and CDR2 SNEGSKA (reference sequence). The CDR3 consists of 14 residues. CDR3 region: CSARGQGEVNEQYF. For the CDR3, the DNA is TGCAGTGCTAGGGGACAGGGGGAAGTCAACGAGCAGTACTTC.

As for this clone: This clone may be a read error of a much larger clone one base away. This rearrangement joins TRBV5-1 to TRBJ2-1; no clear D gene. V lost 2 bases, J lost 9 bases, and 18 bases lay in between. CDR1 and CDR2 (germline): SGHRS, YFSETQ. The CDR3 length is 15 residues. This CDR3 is CASSLRLSVRGEQFF. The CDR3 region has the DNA TGCGCCAGCAGCTTAAGGCTATCGGTTCGTGGTGAGCAGTTCTTC. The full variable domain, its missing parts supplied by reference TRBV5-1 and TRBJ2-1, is KAGVTQTPRYLIKTRGQQVTLSCSPISGHRSVSWYQQTPGQGLQFLFEYFSETQRNKGNFPGRFSGRQFSNSRSEMNVSTLELGDSALYLCASSLRLSVRGEQFFGPGTRLTVL.

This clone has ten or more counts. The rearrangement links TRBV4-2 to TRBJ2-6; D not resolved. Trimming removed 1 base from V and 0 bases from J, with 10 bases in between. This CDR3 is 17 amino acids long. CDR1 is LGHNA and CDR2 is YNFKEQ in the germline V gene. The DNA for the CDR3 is TGTGCCAGCAGCCAAGGTACCAAATCCTCTGGGGCCAACGTCCTGACTTTC. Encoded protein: CASSQGTKSSGANVLTF.

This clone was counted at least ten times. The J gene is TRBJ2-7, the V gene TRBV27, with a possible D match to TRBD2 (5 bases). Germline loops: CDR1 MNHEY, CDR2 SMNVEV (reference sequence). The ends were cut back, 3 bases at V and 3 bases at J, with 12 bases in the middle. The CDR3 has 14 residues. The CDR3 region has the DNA TGTGCCAGCAGTTTGGGGAGAGGGTTCTACGAGCAGTACTTC. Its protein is CASSLGRGFYEQYF.

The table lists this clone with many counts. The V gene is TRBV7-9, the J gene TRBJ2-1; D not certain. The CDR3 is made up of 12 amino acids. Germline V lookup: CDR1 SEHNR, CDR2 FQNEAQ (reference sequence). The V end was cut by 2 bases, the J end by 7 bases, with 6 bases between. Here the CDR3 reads CASSLILNEQFF. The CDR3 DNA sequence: TGTGCCAGCAGCTTAATACTTAATGAGCAGTTCTTC.

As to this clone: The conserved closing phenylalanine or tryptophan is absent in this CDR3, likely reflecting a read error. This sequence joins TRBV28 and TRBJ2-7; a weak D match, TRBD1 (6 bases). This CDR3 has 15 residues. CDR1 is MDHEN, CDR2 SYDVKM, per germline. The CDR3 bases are TGTGCCGGCCGGGGCCTAGAGGGGGTCTCCAACGAGCAGTACTTA. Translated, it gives CAGRGLEGVSNEQYL.

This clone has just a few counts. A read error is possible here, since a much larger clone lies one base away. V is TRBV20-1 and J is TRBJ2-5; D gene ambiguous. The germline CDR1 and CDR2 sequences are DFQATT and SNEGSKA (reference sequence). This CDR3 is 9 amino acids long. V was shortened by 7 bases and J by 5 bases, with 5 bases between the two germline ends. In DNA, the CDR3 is TGCAGTGATTCGGAGACCCAGTACTTC. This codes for CSDSETQYF.

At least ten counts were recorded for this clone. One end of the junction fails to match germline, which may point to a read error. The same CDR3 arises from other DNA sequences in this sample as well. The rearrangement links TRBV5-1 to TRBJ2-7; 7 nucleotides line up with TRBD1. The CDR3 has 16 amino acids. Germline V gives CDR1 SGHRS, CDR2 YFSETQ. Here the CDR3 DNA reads TGCGCCAGCAGCTTGGAAGGCAGGGGGTTTTCCTACGAGCAATACTTC. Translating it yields CASSLEGRGFSYEQYF.

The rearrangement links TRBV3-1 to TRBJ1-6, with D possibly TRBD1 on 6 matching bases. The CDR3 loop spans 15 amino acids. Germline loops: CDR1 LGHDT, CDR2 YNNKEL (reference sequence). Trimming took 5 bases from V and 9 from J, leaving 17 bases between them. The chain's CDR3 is CASSATQGLGSPLHF. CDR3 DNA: TGTGCCAGCAGCGCGACCCAGGGGCTAGGTTCACCCCTCCACTTT.

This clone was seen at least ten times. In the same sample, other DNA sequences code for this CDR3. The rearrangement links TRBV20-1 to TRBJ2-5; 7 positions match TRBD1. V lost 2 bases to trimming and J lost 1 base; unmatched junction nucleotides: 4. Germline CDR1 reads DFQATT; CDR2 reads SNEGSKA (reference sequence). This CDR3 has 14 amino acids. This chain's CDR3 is CSARNGDSQETQYF. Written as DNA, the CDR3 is TGCAGTGCTAGAAACGGGGACAGCCAAGAGACCCAGTACTTC.

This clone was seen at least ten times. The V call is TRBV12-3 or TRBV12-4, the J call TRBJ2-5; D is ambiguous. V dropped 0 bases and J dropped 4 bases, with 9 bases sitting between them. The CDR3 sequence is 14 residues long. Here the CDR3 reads CASSLASVLETQYF. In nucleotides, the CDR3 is TGTGCCAGCAGTTTAGCAAGTGTATTAGAGACCCAGTACTTC.

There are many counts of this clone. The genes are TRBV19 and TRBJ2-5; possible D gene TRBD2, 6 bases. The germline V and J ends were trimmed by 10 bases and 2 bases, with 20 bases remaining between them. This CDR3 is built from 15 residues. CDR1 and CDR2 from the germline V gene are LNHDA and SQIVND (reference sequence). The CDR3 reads CATADNAGPQETQYF. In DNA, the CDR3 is TGTGCCACTGCTGATAATGCGGGACCGCAAGAGACCCAGTACTTC.